Listed below are T cell receptor beta chains from one sample, sequenced in a study of beta chain features in type 1 diabetes. Produced via immunoSEQ multiplex PCR; TCRdb's table is partial and in-frame only. The table shows about 410,000 clones, with approximately 13% occurring only once. The sequenced material came from naive CD4+ T cells from blood. These receptors all stem from a man under 40 in good health. Each CDR3 is given with its conserved first and last residue. A D gene is named only where the DNA matches it firmly. For some rows the clone size is stated as once, few or many, or as a class when expanded; others skip it.

V gene: TRBV9
clone size: -
CDR3 length: 14
D gene: -
J gene: TRBJ2-7
CDR3 DNA: TGTGCCAGCAGCGTAGTGGGACGCGGCTACGAGCAGTACTTC
CDR3 protein: CASSVVGRGYEQYF

V gene: TRBV30
clone size: -
CDR3 length: 16
D gene: TRBD1
J gene: TRBJ1-5
CDR3 DNA: TGTGCCTGGAGTGTAGTGCAGGGGGTTAGCAATCAGCCCCAGCATTTT
CDR3 protein: CAWSVVQGVSNQPQHF

V gene: TRBV7-2
clone size: -
CDR3 length: 12
D gene: -
J gene: TRBJ2-3
CDR3 DNA: TGTGCCAGCAGCTTATTGATAGATACGCAGTATTTT
CDR3 protein: CASSLLIDTQYF

V gene: TRBV5-1
clone size: -
CDR3 length: 14
D gene: -
J gene: TRBJ2-3
CDR3 DNA: TGCGCCAGCAGCGAACTAGGAAGTGCAGATACGCAGTATTTT
CDR3 protein: CASSELGSADTQYF

V gene: TRBV6-5
clone size: few
CDR3 length: 16
D gene: -
J gene: TRBJ2-1
CDR3 DNA: TGTGCCAGCAGTTACTCGAGCAGGTTGACCTACAATGAGCAGTTCTTC
CDR3 protein: CASSYSSRLTYNEQFF

V gene: TRBV7-2
clone size: -
CDR3 length: 14
D gene: -
J gene: TRBJ2-5
CDR3 DNA: TGTGCCAGCAGCCCCAACGGGGGTGTGGAGACCCAGTACTTC
CDR3 protein: CASSPNGGVETQYF

V gene: TRBV6-5
clone size: -
CDR3 length: 15
D gene: TRBD2
J gene: TRBJ2-3
CDR3 DNA: TGTGCCTCCCGCTTAGCGGGCCCCAGCACAGATACGCAGTATTTT
CDR3 protein: CASRLAGPSTDTQYF

V gene: TRBV6-5
clone size: few
CDR3 length: 15
D gene: TRBD1
J gene: TRBJ1-6
CDR3 DNA: TGTGCCAGCACTCGGGGGGACAGGGGAAATTCACCCCTCCACTTT
CDR3 protein: CASTRGDRGNSPLHF

V gene: TRBV5-6
clone size: few
CDR3 length: 14
D gene: -
J gene: TRBJ2-5
CDR3 DNA: TGTGCCAGCAGCGAAGCGAGGGCCCAAGAGACCCAGTACTTC
CDR3 protein: CASSEARAQETQYF

V gene: TRBV2
clone size: -
CDR3 length: 12
D gene: -
J gene: TRBJ2-1
CDR3 DNA: TGTGCCAGCAGTGAAACAGGTGATGAGCAGTTCTTC
CDR3 protein: CASSETGDEQFF

V gene: TRBV29-1
clone size: -
CDR3 length: 12
D gene: TRBD2
J gene: TRBJ2-3
CDR3 DNA: TGCAGCGGTGTTCCTAGCGGGGATACGCAGTATTTT
CDR3 protein: CSGVPSGDTQYF

V gene: TRBV4-1
clone size: -
CDR3 length: 14
D gene: -
J gene: TRBJ2-1
CDR3 DNA: TGCGCCAGCAGCCAAGAAGAGCCCCACAATGAGCAGTTCTTC
CDR3 protein: CASSQEEPHNEQFF

V gene: TRBV19
clone size: few
CDR3 length: 15
D gene: -
J gene: TRBJ2-1
CDR3 DNA: TGTGCCAGTAGTATTGAGGAACGCCCCTACAATGAGCAGTTCTTC
CDR3 protein: CASSIEERPYNEQFF

V gene: TRBV7-3
clone size: -
CDR3 length: 16
D gene: -
J gene: TRBJ2-3
CDR3 DNA: TGTGCCAGCAGGAGGTCGTCAACCTCATGGACAGATACGCAGTATTTT
CDR3 protein: CASRRSSTSWTDTQYF

V gene: TRBV6-5
clone size: -
CDR3 length: 15
D gene: TRBD2
J gene: TRBJ2-5
CDR3 DNA: TGTGCCAGCGGTCCGGGACTAGCGGTATTAGAGACCCAGTACTTC
CDR3 protein: CASGPGLAVLETQYF

V gene: TRBV5-1
clone size: few
CDR3 length: 16
D gene: TRBD2
J gene: TRBJ2-1
CDR3 DNA: TGCGCCAGCAGCTTGGAGGTAGCGGGGTTTTACAATGAGCAGTTCTTC
CDR3 protein: CASSLEVAGFYNEQFF

V gene: TRBV9
clone size: -
CDR3 length: 17
D gene: TRBD1
J gene: TRBJ2-7
CDR3 DNA: TGTGCCAGCAGCCGAGGGGCCGGGACAGGTCATTCCTACGAGCAGTACTTC
CDR3 protein: CASSRGAGTGHSYEQYF

V gene: TRBV28
clone size: -
CDR3 length: 14
D gene: -
J gene: TRBJ1-2
CDR3 DNA: TGTGCCAGCAGTTTTGCGAGAGGGATAGGCGGCTACACCTTC
CDR3 protein: CASSFARGIGGYTF

V gene: TRBV9
clone size: few
CDR3 length: 14
D gene: -
J gene: TRBJ2-5
CDR3 DNA: TGTGCCAGCAGCGTAGACAGGGCAAGGGAGACCCAGTACTTC
CDR3 protein: CASSVDRARETQYF

V gene: TRBV4-3
clone size: -
CDR3 length: 15
D gene: -
J gene: TRBJ2-5
CDR3 DNA: TGCGCCAGCAGCCAAGCCGGGACTCGAGAAGAGACCCAGTACTTC
CDR3 protein: CASSQAGTREETQYF

V gene: TRBV25-1
clone size: few
CDR3 length: 13
D gene: -
J gene: TRBJ1-6
CDR3 DNA: TGTGCCAGCAGTGGGCAATTGGGTTCACCCCTCCACTTT
CDR3 protein: CASSGQLGSPLHF

V gene: TRBV30
clone size: -
CDR3 length: 13
D gene: -
J gene: TRBJ1-3
CDR3 DNA: TGTGCCTGGAGTGAGGGGGAGGTGGACACCATATATTTT
CDR3 protein: CAWSEGEVDTIYF

V gene: TRBV9
clone size: few
CDR3 length: 15
D gene: -
J gene: TRBJ2-5
CDR3 DNA: TGTGCCAGCAGCGTAGCACTAGGACACGGGTCGACCCAGTACTTC
CDR3 protein: CASSVALGHGSTQYF

V gene: TRBV5-6
clone size: few
CDR3 length: 15
D gene: -
J gene: TRBJ2-1
CDR3 DNA: TGTGCCAGCCGCCGTGTGGACGACCAGAGAGGTGAGCAGTTCTTC
CDR3 protein: CASRRVDDQRGEQFF

V gene: TRBV20-1
clone size: -
CDR3 length: 11
D gene: -
J gene: TRBJ1-1
CDR3 DNA: TGCAGTGTAAGCAGGGCGGCTGAAGCTTTCTTT
CDR3 protein: CSVSRAAEAFF

V gene: TRBV2
clone size: -
CDR3 length: 13
D gene: TRBD2
J gene: TRBJ2-1
CDR3 DNA: TGTGCCAGCAGTCTAGCGGGAGGCAATGAGCAGTTCTTC
CDR3 protein: CASSLAGGNEQFF

V gene: TRBV29-1
clone size: few
CDR3 length: 13
D gene: TRBD2
J gene: TRBJ2-1
CDR3 DNA: TGCAGCGGGGGACTAGTATTCGACAATGAGCAGTTCTTC
CDR3 protein: CSGGLVFDNEQFF

V gene: TRBV29-1
clone size: few
CDR3 length: 13
D gene: TRBD1
J gene: TRBJ1-2
CDR3 DNA: TGCAGCGTGGACAGGGAGAGACTGGATGGCTACACCTTC
CDR3 protein: CSVDRERLDGYTF

V gene: TRBV5-4
clone size: few
CDR3 length: 18
D gene: TRBD2
J gene: TRBJ2-1
CDR3 DNA: TGTGCCAGCAGCTCACGACTAGCGGGGGGACACTCCTACAATGAGCAGTTCTTC
CDR3 protein: CASSSRLAGGHSYNEQFF

V gene: TRBV6-6
clone size: -
CDR3 length: 12
D gene: -
J gene: TRBJ2-2
CDR3 DNA: TGTGCCAGCAGGTCAAACACCGGGGAGCTGTTTTTT
CDR3 protein: CASRSNTGELFF

V gene: TRBV7-2
clone size: -
CDR3 length: 16
D gene: TRBD2
J gene: TRBJ2-3
CDR3 DNA: TGTGCCAGCAGCCTCTTAGCGGGAGGGCAGACAGATACGCAGTATTTT
CDR3 protein: CASSLLAGGQTDTQYF

V gene: TRBV4-3
clone size: -
CDR3 length: 15
D gene: -
J gene: TRBJ2-1
CDR3 DNA: TGCGCCAGCAGCCAAGAAAGTCACAGGGTTTATGAGCAGTTCTTC
CDR3 protein: CASSQESHRVYEQFF

V gene: TRBV5-1
clone size: -
CDR3 length: 17
D gene: TRBD2
J gene: TRBJ2-7
CDR3 DNA: TGCGCCAGCAGCTTGGACGCCCAGCGGGGGGGCCTCTACGAGCAGTACTTC
CDR3 protein: CASSLDAQRGGLYEQYF

V gene: TRBV5-6
clone size: few
CDR3 length: 16
D gene: TRBD2
J gene: TRBJ2-1
CDR3 DNA: TGTGCCAGCAGCTTGCGTCGGAGCGGGGCCTACAATGAGCAGTTCTTC
CDR3 protein: CASSLRRSGAYNEQFF

V gene: TRBV29-1
clone size: few
CDR3 length: 14
D gene: TRBD2
J gene: TRBJ2-3
CDR3 DNA: TGCAGCGTTGCACCACAGACTAGCGCGATTACGCAGTATTTT
CDR3 protein: CSVAPQTSAITQYF

V gene: TRBV18
clone size: few
CDR3 length: 16
D gene: TRBD1
J gene: TRBJ2-7
CDR3 DNA: TGTGCCAGCTCAGCTGGGGGACAGGGGATCGTCCACGAGCAGTACTTC
CDR3 protein: CASSAGGQGIVHEQYF

V gene: TRBV9
clone size: few
CDR3 length: 15
D gene: TRBD2
J gene: TRBJ2-3
CDR3 DNA: TGTGCCAGCAGCGTGACTAGCCAGCTTCAGGATACGCAGTATTTT
CDR3 protein: CASSVTSQLQDTQYF

V gene: TRBV7-2
clone size: -
CDR3 length: 14
D gene: TRBD1
J gene: TRBJ2-3
CDR3 DNA: TGTGCCAGCACTCCGACAGGGGGCACAGATACGCAGTATTTT
CDR3 protein: CASTPTGGTDTQYF

V gene: TRBV30
clone size: -
CDR3 length: 11
D gene: -
J gene: TRBJ2-1
CDR3 DNA: TGTGCCTGGAGTGGGGGGCTGCAGCAGTTCTTC
CDR3 protein: CAWSGGLQQFF

V gene: TRBV5-1
clone size: -
CDR3 length: 14
D gene: -
J gene: TRBJ2-5
CDR3 DNA: TGCGCCAGCAGCCCCGGGACGGCCAAAGAGACCCAGTACTTC
CDR3 protein: CASSPGTAKETQYF

V gene: TRBV7-9
clone size: -
CDR3 length: 12
D gene: -
J gene: TRBJ1-2
CDR3 DNA: TGTGCCAGCAGCTTAACGAACTATGGCTACACCTTC
CDR3 protein: CASSLTNYGYTF

V gene: TRBV15
clone size: few
CDR3 length: 19
D gene: -
J gene: TRBJ1-2
CDR3 DNA: TGTGCCACCAGCAGAGATCTGGCTAGACATTGGGGTTCAGACTATGGCTACACCTTC
CDR3 protein: CATSRDLARHWGSDYGYTF

V gene: TRBV29-1
clone size: few
CDR3 length: 12
D gene: -
J gene: TRBJ1-1
CDR3 DNA: TGCAGCGTCGCCCATACCAACACTGAAGCTTTCTTT
CDR3 protein: CSVAHTNTEAFF

V gene: TRBV4-1
clone size: -
CDR3 length: 15
D gene: -
J gene: TRBJ2-7
CDR3 DNA: TGCGCCAGCAGCCCTTGGATGGGGCGCTCCTACGAGCAGTACTTC
CDR3 protein: CASSPWMGRSYEQYF

V gene: TRBV9
clone size: -
CDR3 length: 14
D gene: -
J gene: TRBJ2-2
CDR3 DNA: TGTGCCAGCAGCGTTTCTGTGAACACCGGGGAGCTGTTTTTT
CDR3 protein: CASSVSVNTGELFF

V gene: TRBV13
clone size: -
CDR3 length: 14
D gene: TRBD2
J gene: TRBJ2-7
CDR3 DNA: TGTGCCAGCAGCGCAGCGGGGTATTCCTACGAGCAGTACTTC
CDR3 protein: CASSAAGYSYEQYF

V gene: TRBV5-1
clone size: few
CDR3 length: 14
D gene: -
J gene: TRBJ1-2
CDR3 DNA: TGCGCCAGCAGCCTGACGCAGGGGATCGCTGGCTACACCTTC
CDR3 protein: CASSLTQGIAGYTF

V gene: TRBV13
clone size: -
CDR3 length: 17
D gene: TRBD2
J gene: TRBJ2-2
CDR3 DNA: TGTGCCAGCAGCCCAGGGTGGCGGGAGCGGAACACCGGGGAGCTGTTTTTT
CDR3 protein: CASSPGWRERNTGELFF